This TCR beta chain was retrieved from a study of response to subunit inactivated influenza vaccine. As for this clonotype: Its antigen remains unknown.

One entry per CDR3 protein, called by TCRdb with MiXCR from the RT-PCR reads. Found here are about 310,000 distinct CDR3 sequences, 20% to 25% of them singletons; the top ten hold 10%. The CDR3 covers 18 residues. CDR1 is LGHNA and CDR2 is YSLEER in the germline V gene. V lost 0 bases, J lost 2 bases, and 10 bases stayed unmatched. Study-wide results and caveats: Authors suggested each seasonal influenza vaccination recruits few new T cells.

The chain combines TRBV4-3 with TRBJ2-3; 8 nucleotides match TRBD1. This clonotype was sampled from a man in his fifties or sixties who received an inactivated influenza vaccine. The sample was PBMCs from blood, taken about 19 months after vaccination. CDR3 bases: TGCGCCAGCAGCCAAGACCCCAGACAGGGGCTCATCACAGATACGCAGTATTTT. Residues: CASSQDPRQGLITDTQYF.